The TCR beta chain described here comes from a study of cytomegalovirus exposure and HLA in healthy donors. Study as a whole: A subsequent analysis stated that the roughly 130 validation repertoires were run on the same platform as the 550 to 750 first-cohort repertoires. Whole-study results and caveats: Most TCR sequences were rare, but some public TCRs occurred in many donors. Overall, under 200 TCR beta chains were annotated as cytomegalovirus-associated. A classifier reportedly called cytomegalovirus status with high sensitivity and specificity.

Sequenced by immunoSEQ multiplex PCR; TCRdb stores in-frame clones only, minus some. The profile shows 150,000 or so clones, over 90% of them singletons. Comments on this clone: The antigen is undetermined.

The sequenced sample was PBMCs. The sequence derives from a man aged 18 to 29 in good health and CMV-seropositive.

The CDR3 is CASSPPDGTSGDQETQYF. DNA of the CDR3: TGTGCCAGCAGCCCCCCGGACGGGACTAGCGGGGACCAAGAGACCCAGTACTTC. The chain couples TRBV4-2 to TRBJ2-5; 13 positions agree with TRBD2. Germline-derived CDR1 and CDR2 are LGHNA and YNFKEQ. Trimming at V came to 4 bases and at J to 0 bases, leaving 8 bases not matched to a gene. CDR3 size: 18 residues.